The 32 T cell receptor beta chains given below trace back to one sample, sequenced in a study of T cell changes during pregnancy in multiple sclerosis. Data came from immunoSEQ multiplex PCR; TCRdb stores just in-frame clones and leaves some out. The sample includes approximately 90,000 clones, around 94% of them seen just once. The sample here was peripheral blood, taken in the third trimester of pregnancy. The origin of the receptors is a female donor with multiple sclerosis, enrolled in a pregnancy study.

The CDR3 is CASSPSPPRTYEQYF. The CDR3 bases are TGTGCCAGCAGTCCAAGCCCCCCCCGCACCTACGAGCAGTACTTC. The gene calls are TRBV6-6 and TRBJ2-7; D is undetermined. This CDR3 comprises 15 residues. Germline V gives CDR1 MNHNY, CDR2 SVGAGI (reference sequence). The V end was cut by 5 bases, the J end by 2 bases, with 16 bases between.

The genes are TRBV28 and TRBJ1-2, with D perhaps TRBD1 (5 bases). This CDR3 spans 16 amino acids. Germline V lookup: CDR1 MDHEN, CDR2 SYDVKM. Trimming removed 2 bases from V and 4 bases from J, with 17 bases in between. CDR3 sequence: CASSLVSAGIGYGYTF. In DNA form, the CDR3 reads TGTGCCAGCAGTTTAGTCTCGGCAGGGATAGGCTATGGCTACACCTTC.

This chain uses TRBV7-3 with TRBJ2-7; no reliable D call. Germline assignment: CDR1 SGHTA and CDR2 FQGTGA. The CDR3 covers 13 residues. V lost 0 bases, J lost 3 bases, and 6 bases lay in between. The CDR3 loop reads CASSLTTLYEQYF. The CDR3 region has the DNA TGTGCCAGCAGCTTAACAACTCTCTACGAGCAGTACTTC.

V gene TRBV11-2 combines with J gene TRBJ2-2; 7 bases map to TRBD1. Germline values: CDR1 SGHAT, CDR2 FQNNGV. V lost 1 base and J lost 6; bases outside the gene matches: 2. The CDR3 extends over 14 amino acids. The CDR3 DNA reads TGTGCCAGCAGCTTAGCACAGGGGTCCGGGGAGCTGTTTTTT. This sequence encodes CASSLAQGSGELFF. The full variable domain, its missing parts supplied by reference TRBV11-2 and TRBJ2-2, is EAGVAQSPRYKIIEKRQSVAFWCNPISGHATLYWYQQILGQGPKLLIQFQNNGVVDDSQLPKDRFSAERLKGVDSTLKIQPAKLEDSAVYLCASSLAQGSGELFFGEGSRLTVL.

This chain uses TRBV5-8 with TRBJ1-5, with D unresolved. Looked up from germline, CDR1 is SGHTS and CDR2 is YDEGEE. V lost 1 base, J lost 0 bases, and 14 bases lay in between. This CDR3 is built from 17 residues. CDR3 protein: CASSLWRAQNSNQPQHF. The CDR3 DNA follows: TGTGCCAGCAGCTTGTGGCGGGCACAAAATAGCAATCAGCCCCAGCATTTT.

V is TRBV5-1 and J is TRBJ2-1; 7 bases agree with TRBD1. The J segment lost 7 bases and the V segment lost 3 bases, leaving 7 bases of the junction unmatched. The germline CDR1 and CDR2 sequences are SGHRS and YFSETQ. This CDR3 contains 14 residues. The DNA of the CDR3 is TGCGCCAGCAGCTCAGACAGGGCTAAGAATGAGCAGTTCTTC. It specifies CASSSDRAKNEQFF.

The rearrangement links TRBV6-1 to TRBJ2-3; 10 nucleotides align to TRBD1. Trimming took 4 bases from V and 1 from J; bases not matched to a gene: 2. The CDR3 contains 15 residues. The V gene's germline CDR1 is MNHNS and CDR2 SASEGT. The CDR3 DNA sequence: TGTGCCAGCAGTGCGGACAGGGGGGGCACAGATACGCAGTATTTT. Protein: CASSADRGGTDTQYF.

J is TRBJ1-2 and V is TRBV6-1, with 9 bases matching TRBD1. The germline gives CDR1 MNHNS, CDR2 SASEGT. The J segment lost 5 bases and the V segment lost 3 bases, leaving 4 bases of the junction unmatched. The CDR3 length is 14 residues. The CDR3 protein is CASSDRDRAYGYTF. DNA for the CDR3: TGTGCCAGCAGTGACCGGGACAGGGCATATGGCTACACCTTC.

V is TRBV27 and J is TRBJ2-7; TRBD1 is a possible D gene (6 bases). Trimming took 1 base from V and 5 from J, leaving 9 bases between them. There are 13 residues in the CDR3. Germline V CDR1 and CDR2: MNHEY, SMNVEV (reference sequence). In DNA form, the CDR3 reads TGTGCCAGCAGTTTATGGGCAGGGGACGAGCAGTACTTC. Amino acids: CASSLWAGDEQYF.

The chain recombines TRBV10-2 with TRBJ1-3; possible D gene TRBD1, 6 bases. The CDR3 loop spans 13 amino acids. Looked up from germline, CDR1 is WSHSY and CDR2 is SAAADI. V was trimmed by 0 bases and J by 9 bases, leaving 9 bases between them. The CDR3 here is CASSESGASTIYF. The DNA for the CDR3 is TGCGCCAGCAGTGAGTCGGGGGCGTCCACCATATATTTT.

About this clone itself: The sample contains more than one DNA sequence encoding this CDR3. The chain recombines TRBV11-2 with TRBJ2-3; 11 bases agree with TRBD2. Trimming removed 1 base from V and 0 bases from J; junction bases left unmatched: 0. The germline V gene encodes CDR1 SGHAT and CDR2 FQNNGV. The CDR3 runs to 16 residues. The CDR3 loop is CASSLGTSGSTDTQYF. In DNA, the CDR3 is TGTGCCAGCAGCTTAGGGACTAGCGGGAGCACAGATACGCAGTATTTT.

The genes are TRBV29-1 and TRBJ2-2; possibly TRBD1 for D (5 bases). Germline values: CDR1 SQVTM, CDR2 ANQGSEA. This CDR3 spans 12 amino acids. CDR3 loop: CSIRVNSGELFF. DNA for the CDR3: TGCAGTATCAGGGTCAATTCCGGGGAGCTGTTTTTT.

The J gene is TRBJ1-3, the V gene TRBV30; 8 nucleotides line up with TRBD1. Germline V lookup: CDR1 GTSNPN, CDR2 SVGIG (reference sequence). V gave up 2 bases and J gave up 4 bases; unmatched junction bases: 10. The CDR3 consists of 16 residues. The CDR3 nucleotides are TGTGCCTGGAGTCGAGGGCAGGGGGCTGGGGGAAACACCATATATTTT. Translated: CAWSRGQGAGGNTIYF.

The gene calls are TRBV5-1 and TRBJ2-7; D gene ambiguous. The germline V gene has CDR1 SGHRS and CDR2 YFSETQ. Trimming shortened V by 1 base and J by 5 bases, and 22 bases separated the two germline ends. This CDR3 spans 17 amino acids. CDR3 sequence: CASSLPLPGPGVHEQYF. Here the CDR3 DNA reads TGCGCCAGCAGCTTGCCGCTGCCGGGTCCCGGAGTCCACGAGCAGTACTTC.

This clone appeared a single time. J is TRBJ1-1 and V is TRBV5-1, with TRBD1 matching over 7 bases. CDR3 length equals 14 residues. V shed 4 bases and J 3 bases; nucleotides not matched to a gene: 6. From germline, CDR1 is SGHRS and CDR2 YFSETQ. The CDR3, as DNA: TGCGCCAGCAGCCGGTCGACAGGGCACACTGAAGCTTTCTTT. Its translation: CASSRSTGHTEAFF. The whole variable domain, filled in from reference TRBV5-1 and TRBJ1-1, reads KAGVTQTPRYLIKTRGQQVTLSCSPISGHRSVSWYQQTPGQGLQFLFEYFSETQRNKGNFPGRFSGRQFSNSRSEMNVSTLELGDSALYLCASSRSTGHTEAFFGQGTRLTVV.

The V call is TRBV30, the J call TRBJ1-2; no definite D call. Germline V gene sequence: CDR1 GTSNPN, CDR2 SVGIG (reference sequence). Deletions cut 2 bases from V and 13 bases from J, with 17 bases between. CDR3 length: 12 residues. The CDR3 loop reads CAWSRHPAAITF. The CDR3 coding sequence is TGTGCCTGGAGTAGACACCCCGCCGCTATCACCTTC.

The CDR3 region has the DNA TGTGCCACCACCCAGGACAGGGGAAGCTATGGCTACACCTTC. Its protein is CATTQDRGSYGYTF. The chain carries TRBV15 and TRBJ1-2, with TRBD1 identical over 9 bases. In germline, CDR1 is LNHNV, CDR2 YYDKDF (reference sequence). The trim removed 7 bases at V and 4 bases at J, leaving 7 bases unmatched. The CDR3 runs to 14 residues. The complete variable domain, with remaining parts taken from reference TRBV15 and TRBJ1-2, reads DAMVIQNPRYQVTQFGKPVTLSCSQTLNHNVMYWYQQKSSQAPKLLFHYYDKDFNNEADTPDNFQSRRPNTSFCFLDIRSPGLGDTAMYLCATTQDRGSYGYTFGSGTRLTVV.

The chain links TRBV19 to TRBJ2-7; 9 nucleotides align to TRBD2. The germline CDR1 and CDR2 sequences are LNHDA and SQIVND (reference sequence). This CDR3 is built from 13 residues. The V and J ends lost 5 bases and 5 bases, in that order; junction bases with no gene match: 4. Here the CDR3 DNA reads TGTGCCAGTAGTTTTAGCGGGAGCAACGAGCAGTACTTC. It codes for CASSFSGSNEQYF.

The rearrangement links TRBV19 to TRBJ2-1; possibly TRBD1 for D (5 bases). Germline V gene data show CDR1 as LNHDA and CDR2 as SQIVND (reference sequence). The CDR3 length is 17 residues. Trimming stripped 4 bases from V and 0 bases from J, with 16 bases between. In DNA form, the CDR3 reads TGTGCCAGTAGTACCGAACAGGATCCGAGCTCCTACAATGAGCAGTTCTTC. It yields the protein CASSTEQDPSSYNEQFF.

This chain connects TRBV7-9 to TRBJ1-5; weak D call: TRBD1 (6 bases). Looked up from germline, CDR1 is SEHNR and CDR2 is FQNEAQ (reference sequence). V gave up 5 bases and J gave up 4 bases, with 15 bases separating them. The CDR3 runs 15 residues. The CDR3 here is CASSDYRDINQPQHF. The CDR3 region has the DNA TGTGCCAGCAGCGACTACCGGGACATTAATCAGCCCCAGCATTTT.

The chain employs TRBV7-2 and TRBJ2-1; the D is unclear. CDR3 length: 15 residues. V was trimmed by 0 bases and J by 9 bases, leaving 15 bases between them. Germline V gene data show CDR1 as SGHTA and CDR2 as FQGNSA. As DNA, the CDR3 is TGTGCCAGCAGCTTAGCGCTCTCCCTAGGCGCTGAGCAGTTCTTC. As protein: CASSLALSLGAEQFF.

The genes are TRBV5-4 and TRBJ2-1, with 7 bases lining up with TRBD2. Germline trimming cut 0 bases from V and 9 bases from J; bases unmatched to any gene: 3. The CDR3 loop spans 13 amino acids. CDR1 and CDR2 from the germline V gene are SGHNT and YYREEE (reference sequence). This CDR3 reads CASSLVGGSEQFF. DNA for the CDR3: TGTGCCAGCAGCTTGGTTGGCGGGAGTGAGCAGTTCTTC.

The gene calls are TRBV6-1 and TRBJ2-1, with TRBD1 matching 7 bases. V trimming: 4 bases; J trimming: 7 bases; junction bases outside the gene matches: 7. The CDR3 is 14 residues long. Germline CDR1 is MNHNS and CDR2 is SASEGT. This CDR3 is CASSARTGWNEQFF. The CDR3 nucleotides read TGTGCCAGCAGTGCCCGGACAGGCTGGAATGAGCAGTTCTTC.

The chain has TRBV5-1 and TRBJ2-3; 11 bases agree with TRBD2. V gave up 0 bases and J gave up 4 bases; unmatched junction bases: 4. This CDR3 has 16 amino acids. CDR1 and CDR2 (germline): SGHRS, YFSETQ. CDR3 loop: CASSLVSGRAADTQYF. The CDR3 DNA follows: TGCGCCAGCAGCTTGGTTAGCGGGAGGGCCGCAGATACGCAGTATTTT.

This chain connects TRBV29-1 to TRBJ2-3, with unresolved D. Germline values: CDR1 SQVTM, CDR2 ANQGSEA. V lost 1 base to trimming and J lost 3 bases, with 5 bases between them. This CDR3 comprises 12 residues. CDR3 bases: TGCAGCGTTGAAGGTAGTACAGATACGCAGTATTTT. It specifies CSVEGSTDTQYF.

This chain uses TRBV6-1 with TRBJ1-1; the match to TRBD1 covers 7 bases. The CDR3 has 13 amino acids. Germline V gene sequence: CDR1 MNHNS, CDR2 SASEGT. V dropped 8 bases and J dropped 5; count of bases not matched to a gene: 8. This CDR3 is CASRPSGGTEAFF. CDR3 nucleotide sequence: TGTGCCAGCCGCCCGTCAGGGGGAACTGAAGCTTTCTTT.

This clone appeared once. J is TRBJ2-4 and V is TRBV19, with D possibly TRBD1 on 5 matching bases. The CDR3 has 17 residues. CDR1 and CDR2 (germline): LNHDA, SQIVND (reference sequence). With 1 base removed from V and 5 bases from J, the gap between germline ends came to 18 bases. CDR3 nucleotides: TGTGCCAGTAGTATAGCCAGGGTCCGACCGAACGAAAACATTCAGTACTTC. Amino acid sequence: CASSIARVRPNENIQYF.

The chain is built from TRBV7-9 and TRBJ1-1, with TRBD1 matching over 12 bases. From germline, CDR1 is SEHNR and CDR2 FQNEAQ (reference sequence). V was clipped by 5 bases and J by 4 bases; unmatched bases: 5. This CDR3 contains 15 residues. In nucleotides, the CDR3 is TGTGCCAGCAGCGCGGCGGGACAGGGGGCCACTGAAGCTTTCTTT. It codes for CASSAAGQGATEAFF.

The chain carries TRBV7-2 and TRBJ2-3; TRBD1 is a possible D gene (5 bases). The CDR3 extends over 13 amino acids. V was clipped by 4 bases and J by 4 bases, with 9 bases between them. Looked up from germline, CDR1 is SGHTA and CDR2 is FQGNSA. The CDR3 DNA sequence: TGTGCCAGCAGCTCTCAGGGTGCAGATACGCAGTATTTT. Translated, it gives CASSSQGADTQYF.

The gene calls are TRBV5-1 and TRBJ2-2; 8 bases match TRBD1. There are 16 residues in the CDR3. With V trimmed by 0 bases and J by 4 bases, 5 bases remained unmatched. Germline loops: CDR1 SGHRS, CDR2 YFSETQ. The CDR3 loop reads CASSLGQGAPTGELFF. CDR3 sequence (DNA): TGCGCCAGCAGCTTGGGGCAGGGGGCGCCCACCGGGGAGCTGTTTTTT. The variable domain in full, completed from reference TRBV5-1 and TRBJ2-2, reads KAGVTQTPRYLIKTRGQQVTLSCSPISGHRSVSWYQQTPGQGLQFLFEYFSETQRNKGNFPGRFSGRQFSNSRSEMNVSTLELGDSALYLCASSLGQGAPTGELFFGEGSRLTVL.

The genes are TRBV2 and TRBJ2-3; 9 bases are a match to TRBD1. Germline assignment: CDR1 SNHLY and CDR2 FYNNEI. The CDR3 runs 16 residues. V lost 6 bases and J lost 2; bases outside the gene matches: 9. CDR3 loop: CASRNDRGWITDTQYF. The CDR3 coding sequence is TGTGCCAGCAGAAACGACAGGGGGTGGATCACAGATACGCAGTATTTT.

The chain is built from TRBV15 and TRBJ2-3; 8 bases are shared with TRBD2. The CDR3 runs to 15 residues. In germline, CDR1 is LNHNV, CDR2 YYDKDF (reference sequence). Trimming cost V 0 bases and J 6 bases; bases outside gene matches: 5. The CDR3 bases are TGTGCCACCAGCAGAGATCGGAGACTAGCGGATACGCAGTATTTT. Protein sequence: CATSRDRRLADTQYF.